Below, 15 T cell receptor beta chains from the same sample are listed, as sequenced in a study of T cell responses to AZD1222 COVID-19 vaccine. The data were produced by immunoSEQ multiplex PCR, yet TCRdb's version contains in-frame clones alone and is incomplete. Altogether about 84,000 clones are present, about 82% being singletons, with the ten largest covering 5.6%. Material: peripheral blood, obtained 28 days after the second AZD1222 dose. Receptors were obtained from an adult who received the AZD1222 COVID-19 vaccine.

The rearrangement joins TRBV7-2 to TRBJ2-7; D is undetermined. This CDR3 is built from 14 residues. V was cut by 5 bases and J by 2 bases, with 13 bases left in between. Germline-derived CDR1 and CDR2 are SGHTA and FQGNSA. CDR3 protein: CASSPRAGAYEQYF. CDR3 in DNA: TGTGCCAGCAGCCCCCGGGCAGGAGCCTACGAGCAGTACTTC.

The rearrangement uses TRBV15 and TRBJ1-3, with 10 bases fitting TRBD1. Trimming removed 3 bases from V and 0 bases from J; junction bases left unmatched: 2. The CDR3 runs to 16 residues. Germline-derived CDR1 and CDR2 are LNHNV and YYDKDF (reference sequence). CDR3: CATSRDRGFSGNTIYF. The DNA for the CDR3 is TGTGCCACCAGCAGGGACAGGGGGTTCTCTGGAAACACCATATATTTT.

The gene calls are TRBV7-9 and TRBJ2-3; 9 bases fit TRBD2. V lost 5 bases and J lost 2; bases outside the gene matches: 11. From germline, CDR1 is SEHNR and CDR2 FQNEAQ (reference sequence). The CDR3 extends over 17 amino acids. CDR3 loop: CASSRSGTSSVTDTQYF. In nucleotides, the CDR3 is TGTGCCAGCAGCCGTTCAGGGACTAGCTCCGTCACAGATACGCAGTATTTT.

The V call is TRBV30, the J call TRBJ1-3; no firm D call. The germline V gene has CDR1 GTSNPN and CDR2 SVGIG (reference sequence). This CDR3 spans 15 amino acids. V was shortened by 1 base and J by 0 bases, with 10 bases between the two germline ends. CDR3: CAWSAPGLSGNTIYF. In DNA form, the CDR3 reads TGTGCCTGGAGTGCCCCGGGCCTCTCTGGAAACACCATATATTTT.

V gene TRBV7-8 combines with J gene TRBJ1-1; weak D call: TRBD1 (6 bases). The CDR3 is 14 residues long. Germline CDR1 and CDR2: SGHVS and FQNEAQ. Deletions cut 8 bases from V and 1 base from J, with 14 bases between. CDR3 bases: TGTGCCAGCCGGCGAGGGGACACGAACACTGAAGCTTTCTTT. Protein product: CASRRGDTNTEAFF.

V gene TRBV18 combines with J gene TRBJ2-7; D is perhaps TRBD2 (5 bases). The V end lost 2 bases, the J end lost 2 bases, and 10 bases lay between the germline ends. The CDR3 covers 14 residues. CDR1 is KGHSH and CDR2 is LQKENI in the germline V gene. The CDR3 loop is CASSPGERTYEQYF. The CDR3 DNA reads TGTGCCAGCTCACCAGGGGAGCGGACCTACGAGCAGTACTTC.

The genes are TRBV7-9 and TRBJ2-3, with TRBD2 identical over 7 bases. J was trimmed by 4 bases and V by 2 bases; bases with no gene match: 3. The CDR3 contains 14 residues. CDR1 is SEHNR and CDR2 is FQNEAQ in the germline V gene (reference sequence). Written as DNA, the CDR3 is TGTGCCAGCAGCTTAATGGGAGGGGCAGATACGCAGTATTTT. This encodes CASSLMGGADTQYF. The full variable domain, with the rest looked up from reference TRBV7-9 and TRBJ2-3, is DTGVSQNPRHKITKRGQNVTFRCDPISEHNRLYWYRQTLGQGPEFLTYFQNEAQLEKSRLLSDRFSAERPKGSFSTLEIQRTEQGDSAMYLCASSLMGGADTQYFGPGTRLTVL.

This rearrangement joins TRBV5-1 to TRBJ1-6; D gene unclear. Trimming left V 0 bases short and J 7 bases short, with 17 bases between. This CDR3 comprises 17 residues. Per germline, CDR1 SGHRS and CDR2 YFSETQ. The CDR3 spells CASSLVYRGRTNSPLHF. Here the CDR3 DNA reads TGCGCCAGCAGCTTGGTATACCGGGGAAGAACCAATTCACCCCTCCACTTT.

V is TRBV19 and J is TRBJ1-1; D is uncertain. CDR3 length: 14 residues. With 5 bases removed from V and 4 bases from J, the gap between germline ends came to 14 bases. Germline CDR1 is LNHDA and CDR2 is SQIVND (reference sequence). The DNA of the CDR3 is TGTGCCAGTAGTCTTCGGATGGGCGGCACTGAAGCTTTCTTT. This translates into CASSLRMGGTEAFF.

V usage is TRBV10-3 and J usage is TRBJ1-2; 8 nucleotides align to TRBD1. CDR3 length: 17 residues. J lost 0 bases, V lost 8 bases, and 14 bases had no gene match. Germline V lookup: CDR1 ENHRY, CDR2 SYGVKD. DNA for the CDR3: TGTGCCATCCTAAGCCAGCCAGGGGGCGAAGCTAACTATGGCTACACCTTC. It codes for CAILSQPGGEANYGYTF.

The chain joins TRBV2 to TRBJ1-2; D uncertain. CDR1 and CDR2 from the germline V gene are SNHLY and FYNNEI. The CDR3 is 11 amino acids. Between the trimmed V and J ends, which lost 5 bases and 8 bases, there was a span of 9 bases. CDR3 sequence reads: CASSRPGGYTF. For the CDR3, the DNA is TGTGCCAGCAGTCGGCCGGGGGGCTACACCTTC.

V gene TRBV12-3 or TRBV12-4 combines with J gene TRBJ2-5, with D unclear. Trimming pared 6 bases from V and 7 bases from J, leaving 12 bases between. The CDR3 is 12 amino acids. CDR3 region: CASRPLGGTQYF. The CDR3 nucleotides read TGTGCCAGCAGACCCCTAGGTGGGACCCAGTACTTC.

V is TRBV15 and J is TRBJ2-7; possible D gene TRBD1, 6 bases. V was cut by 1 base and J by 2 bases, with 12 bases left in between. Germline-derived CDR1 and CDR2 are LNHNV and YYDKDF (reference sequence). This CDR3 contains 15 residues. The CDR3 nucleotides read TGTGCCACCAGCAGAGTAGGGACATTCCCCTACGAGCAGTACTTC. Translating it yields CATSRVGTFPYEQYF.

The sample holds a few counts of this clone. The J gene is TRBJ2-1, the V gene TRBV4-2, with 14 bases fitting TRBD2. From germline, CDR1 is LGHNA and CDR2 YNFKEQ. The CDR3 spans 16 residues. V lost 4 bases, J lost 8 bases, and 7 bases stayed unmatched. The DNA for the CDR3 is TGTGCCAGCAGCCCCGGGACTAGCGGGAGTCTCGATGAGCAGTTCTTC. Its translation: CASSPGTSGSLDEQFF.

The chain couples TRBV28 to TRBJ2-5; either TRBD1 or TRBD2 may fit D (6 bases each). The V and J ends lost 8 bases and 2 bases respectively, with 21 bases between them. Germline V CDR1 and CDR2: MDHEN, SYDVKM. The CDR3 runs to 16 residues. CDR3 protein: CASLGGPWTLQETQYF. CDR3 DNA sequence: TGTGCCAGCCTGGGGGGCCCGTGGACACTACAAGAGACCCAGTACTTC.